The next 19 T cell receptor beta chains were all read from a single sample in a study of blood T cell repertoires in COVID-19. Data came from immunoSEQ multiplex PCR; TCRdb stores just in-frame clones and leaves some out. The repertoire holds just over 350,000 clones, with 75% to 90% as singletons. Sample: peripheral blood. The receptor source for this set is a woman aged 55-70 years with COVID-19, enrolled during active disease.

The chain has TRBV11-2 and TRBJ1-4, with 7 bases that match TRBD1. Germline lookup yields CDR1 SGHAT and CDR2 FQNNGV. This CDR3 is 12 amino acids long. Trimming cost V 3 bases and J 12 bases; bases outside gene matches: 4. CDR3 amino acids: CASSFAQGELFF. The CDR3 coding sequence is TGTGCCAGCAGCTTCGCGCAGGGGGAACTGTTTTTT.

The rearrangement links TRBV11-3 to TRBJ1-6, with D hard to call. Trimming shortened V by 2 bases and J by 6 bases, and 5 bases separated the two germline ends. The CDR3 length is 13 residues. Germline loops: CDR1 SGHNT, CDR2 YENEEA. CDR3 coding DNA: TGTGCCAGCAGCTTAAACACTAATTCACCCCTCCACTTT. Translated, it gives CASSLNTNSPLHF. Together with reference TRBV11-3 and TRBJ1-6, the CDR3 gives the full variable domain: EAGVVQSPRYKIIEKKQPVAFWCNPISGHNTLYWYLQNLGQGPELLIRYENEEAVDDSQLPKDRFSAERLKGVDSTLKIQPAELGDSAVYLCASSLNTNSPLHFGNGTRLTVT.

This chain connects TRBV13 to TRBJ1-1, with D possibly TRBD1 on 6 matching bases. Germline V gene lookup returns CDR1 PRHDT and CDR2 FYEKMQ (reference sequence). The CDR3 is 16 residues long. V gave up 5 bases and J gave up 7 bases, with 23 bases separating them. CDR3 sequence: CASSASGVRGEIEAFF. In DNA, the CDR3 is TGTGCCAGCAGCGCATCAGGGGTCCGTGGGGAGATTGAAGCTTTCTTT.

This chain joins TRBV3-1 (or the pseudogene TRBV3-2) and TRBJ1-1, with D possibly TRBD1 on 5 matching bases. V was trimmed by 1 base and J by 13 bases, leaving 13 bases between them. The CDR3 covers 12 residues. Germline assignment: CDR1 LGHDT and CDR2 YNNKEL (reference sequence). CDR3 bases: TGTGCCAGCAGCCAAGGGATCAGGGTTGTTTTCTTT. This codes for CASSQGIRVVFF.

This clone has just a few counts. J is TRBJ1-3 and V is TRBV7-8; 7 nucleotides match TRBD1. The length of the CDR3 is 15 residues. The germline V gene encodes CDR1 SGHVS and CDR2 FQNEAQ. With V trimmed by 5 bases and J by 0 bases, 4 bases remained unmatched. The DNA for the CDR3 is TGTGCCAGCAGCGTCCGGGACAGCTCTGGAAACACCATATATTTT. Protein product: CASSVRDSSGNTIYF.

V gene TRBV7-3 combines with J gene TRBJ1-6; D is undetermined. Trimming took off 2 bases at V and 3 bases at J, with 8 bases between the two ends. This CDR3 spans 15 amino acids. CDR1 SGHTA and CDR2 FQGTGA come from the germline V gene. CDR3 amino acids: CASSLRGIYNSPLHF. CDR3 in DNA: TGTGCCAGCAGCTTACGGGGTATCTATAATTCACCCCTCCACTTT. The complete variable domain, with remaining parts taken from reference TRBV7-3 and TRBJ1-6, reads GAGVSQTPSNKVTEKGKYVELRCDPISGHTALYWYRQSLGQGPEFLIYFQGTGAADDSGLPNDRFFAVRPEGSVSTLKIQRTERGDSAVYLCASSLRGIYNSPLHFGNGTRLTVT.

About this clone itself: This may be a read error: a much more frequent sequence differs by one nucleotide. This chain uses TRBV12-3 or TRBV12-4 with TRBJ1-1; D remains unclear. V was clipped by 3 bases and J by 0 bases, with 5 bases between them. The length of the CDR3 is 13 residues. CDR3 amino acids: CASSLEVNTEAFF. The CDR3, as DNA: TGTGCCAGCAGTTTGGAGGTGAACACTGAAGCTTTCTTT.

The chain is built from TRBV6-6 and TRBJ1-4; D possibly corresponds to TRBD1 (6 bases). The length of the CDR3 is 15 residues. The germline V and J ends were trimmed by 4 bases and 2 bases, with 11 bases remaining between them. Germline CDR1 reads MNHNY; CDR2 reads SVGAGI (reference sequence). The CDR3: CASSSKQGTNEKLFF. As DNA, the CDR3 is TGTGCCAGCAGTTCAAAACAGGGTACTAATGAAAAACTGTTTTTT.

The chain links TRBV12-5 to TRBJ2-1; D unclear. This CDR3 spans 14 amino acids. Trimming stripped 3 bases from V and 7 bases from J, with 13 bases between. CDR1 is LGHNT and CDR2 is FRNRAP in the germline V gene. CDR3 DNA sequence: TGTGCTAGTGGTTTTAATGCGGTAGTGAATGAGCAGTTCTTC. It is translated as CASGFNAVVNEQFF.

The rearrangement joins TRBV7-8 to TRBJ1-3; D possibly corresponds to TRBD1 (6 bases). Germline CDR1 reads SGHVS; CDR2 reads FQNEAQ. V dropped 1 base and J dropped 2 bases, with 12 bases sitting between them. The CDR3 runs 16 residues. Here the CDR3 DNA reads TGTGCCAGCAGCTTAGATCAACAGGGAGCTGGAAACACCATATATTTT. Translation: CASSLDQQGAGNTIYF.

This clone occurred a few times. The chain couples TRBV3-1 (or the pseudogene TRBV3-2) to TRBJ1-3; D gene unclear. V was cut by 1 base and J by 2 bases, with 9 bases left in between. This CDR3 is 15 amino acids long. Germline lookup yields CDR1 LGHDT and CDR2 YNNKEL (reference sequence). As DNA, the CDR3 is TGTGCCAGCAGCCAAGTTCGGTCGACTGGAAACACCATATATTTT. This gives the protein CASSQVRSTGNTIYF.

The chain couples TRBV12-3 or TRBV12-4 to TRBJ2-1; 7 bases are shared with TRBD2. J gave up 10 bases and V 3 bases, and 3 bases lay outside the gene matches. The CDR3 has 12 amino acids. The CDR3 loop reads CASSFASGEQFF. The CDR3 DNA follows: TGTGCCAGCAGTTTTGCTAGCGGCGAGCAGTTCTTC.

This clone was seen once. V usage is TRBV9 and J usage is TRBJ2-3, with TRBD2 matching over 7 bases. The CDR3 loop spans 19 amino acids. CDR1 SGDLS and CDR2 YYNGEE come from the germline V gene. V was pared by 0 bases and J by 0 bases, with 13 bases of the junction left unmatched. CDR3: CASSVVAGERQFSTDTQYF. CDR3 DNA: TGTGCCAGCAGCGTAGTGGCGGGGGAACGCCAATTTAGCACAGATACGCAGTATTTT.

The rearrangement links TRBV9 to TRBJ2-3; D is possibly TRBD2 (5 bases). CDR1 and CDR2 (germline): SGDLS, YYNGEE. The CDR3 is 14 amino acids. The ends were cut back, 4 bases at V and 6 bases at J, with 15 bases in the middle. DNA of the CDR3: TGTGCCAGCAGCCCGGACTCTCGGGTCGATACGCAGTATTTT. Translated, it gives CASSPDSRVDTQYF. Together with reference TRBV9 and TRBJ2-3, the CDR3 gives the full variable domain: DSGVTQTPKHLITATGQRVTLRCSPRSGDLSVYWYQQSLDQGLQFLIQYYNGEERAKGNILERFSAQQFPDLHSELNLSSLELGDSALYFCASSPDSRVDTQYFGPGTRLTVL.

This CDR3 reads CASSTHRGSYNSPLHF. The CDR3 DNA sequence: TGTGCCAGCAGTACACACAGGGGCTCCTATAATTCACCCCTCCACTTT. The rearrangement links TRBV27 to TRBJ1-6; 7 positions match TRBD1. The CDR3 totals 16 residues. V lost 5 bases and J lost 0; bases outside the gene matches: 4. The germline gives CDR1 MNHEY, CDR2 SMNVEV (reference sequence).

This chain joins TRBV10-2 and TRBJ2-2; 10 bases fit TRBD2. CDR3 length equals 16 residues. Germline CDR1 WSHSY, CDR2 SAAADI. Unmatched junction bases numbered 10, after V lost 6 bases and J lost 6 bases. CDR3 DNA sequence: TGCGCCAGCAGCCGAGGGAGCGGGGGGGCCGCCGGGGAGCTGTTTTTT. This translates into CASSRGSGGAAGELFF.

V usage is TRBV2 and J usage is TRBJ2-7, with D maybe TRBD2 (8 bases). The CDR3 is 15 amino acids. V was cut by 9 bases and J by 2 bases, with 20 bases left in between. The germline V gene has CDR1 SNHLY and CDR2 FYNNEI. CDR3: CARGDSRTSTYEQYF. In nucleotides, the CDR3 is TGTGCCAGAGGGGACAGCAGGACTAGCACCTACGAGCAGTACTTC.

This clone is a singleton in its sample. The gene calls are TRBV6-5 and TRBJ2-7; tentatively, D is TRBD1 (5 bases). Between the trimmed V and J ends, which lost 5 bases and 4 bases, there was a span of 15 bases. This CDR3 has 14 residues. Germline CDR1 is MNHEY and CDR2 is SVGAGI. CDR3 DNA sequence: TGTGCCAGCAGTCCTCGACAGTACCAATACGAGCAGTACTTC. The encoded protein is CASSPRQYQYEQYF.

Only a few counts were recorded for this clone. The chain combines TRBV19 with TRBJ1-2, with 7 bases lining up with TRBD1. The CDR3 loop spans 14 amino acids. The germline gives CDR1 LNHDA, CDR2 SQIVND (reference sequence). V gave up 6 bases and J gave up 3 bases; unmatched junction bases: 7. This CDR3 is CASSRDRDHYGYTF. The DNA for the CDR3 is TGTGCCAGTAGCCGAGACAGGGACCACTATGGCTACACCTTC.